This entry features one TCR beta chain sequence. As yet, its antigen is unknown. This sample is part of a study of T cell responses to AZD1222 COVID-19 vaccine. Clones were sequenced by immunoSEQ multiplex PCR, and TCRdb holds only the in-frame ones, with some missing. The sample yields 95,000 to 110,000 clones, under 95% seen once. Overall study findings and caveats: Without day 14 samples, only post-peak T cell repertoires were studied. Reportedly, close to half of spike-specific TCRs are directed against unmutated variant regions.

V trimming: 2 bases; J trimming: 8 bases; junction bases outside the gene matches: 3. This CDR3 is built from 14 residues. Germline CDR1 is MGHDK and CDR2 is SYGVNS. V gene TRBV25-1 combines with J gene TRBJ1-4; TRBD1 matches 9 bases. The sample was peripheral blood, taken on day 0 of AZD1222 vaccination. The receptor was derived from an adult in good health. CDR3 residues: CASSEGTGYEKLFF. CDR3 nucleotide sequence: TGTGCCAGCAGTGAAGGGACAGGGTACGAAAAACTGTTTTTT.